This T cell receptor (beta chain) originates from a study of T cells expressing NK-cell markers. The CDR3 is 12 amino acids. Germline assignment: CDR1 ENHRY and CDR2 SYGVKD. No DNA is given; TCRdb re-called the 5' RACE reads and lists each CDR3 protein once. Its table records 550,000 to 600,000 distinct CDR3 sequences. Material for sequencing was blood T cells: a sorted CD56 or NKG2C T cell subset, CD4+ or CD8+ T cells, or bulk PBMC T cells (not recorded which). This TCR was sampled from a man aged 18 to 30 in good health. The V call is TRBV10-3, the J call TRBJ2-3; TCRdb designates TRBD1, a call that cannot be tested without DNA. The CDR3 reads CAILAPTDTQYF.